This is a list of T cell receptor beta chains from one sample in a study of cytomegalovirus exposure and HLA in healthy donors. The repertoire was sequenced with immunoSEQ multiplex PCR; TCRdb's copy has only in-frame clones and lacks some. There are 90,000 to 120,000 clones in the sample, with about 0.59% held by the top ten. The specimen was PBMCs. The receptors originated from a middle-aged man in good health and CMV-seronegative. Each CDR3 is given with its conserved first and last residue.

TRBV29-1	TRBJ1-4	CSVEQGAGEKLFF
TRBV7-9	TRBJ2-1	CASSVRDSSYNEQFF
TRBV12-2	TRBJ1-4	CASRLVKCEGSPNEKLFF
TRBV2	TRBJ1-5	CASSEAAINQPQHF
TRBV18	TRBJ2-5	CASSLGLHETQYF
TRBV6-9	TRBJ2-7	CASRQSCEPGLAGGFSYEQYF
TRBV19	TRBJ1-5	CASSLEGPYSNQPQHF
TRBV7-2	TRBJ2-1	CASSGLSGSLWNEQFF
TRBV27	TRBJ2-1	CASSSAAGVYNEQFF
TRBV19	TRBJ1-5	CASSTRTLNQPQHF
TRBV2	TRBJ1-5	CASSRRPSNQPQHF
TRBV6-5	TRBJ1-2	CASSYLAGGSYGYTF
TRBV27	TRBJ1-1	CASSPLDRGLVSPTEAFF
TRBV29-1	TRBJ2-1	CSTKSGTSYNEQFF
TRBV6-6	TRBJ1-6	CASSYSAIDSPPHF
TRBV5-1	TRBJ2-7	CASSPDSRSYEQYF